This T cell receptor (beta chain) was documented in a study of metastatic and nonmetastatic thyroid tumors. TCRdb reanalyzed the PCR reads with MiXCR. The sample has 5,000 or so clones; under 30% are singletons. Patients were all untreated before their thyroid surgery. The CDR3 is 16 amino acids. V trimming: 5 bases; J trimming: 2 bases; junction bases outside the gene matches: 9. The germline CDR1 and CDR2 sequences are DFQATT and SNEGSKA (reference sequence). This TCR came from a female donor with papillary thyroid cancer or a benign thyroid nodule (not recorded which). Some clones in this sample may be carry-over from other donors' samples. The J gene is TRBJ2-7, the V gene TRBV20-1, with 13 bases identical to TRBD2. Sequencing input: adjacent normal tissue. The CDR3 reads CSASAPGTSGTYEQYF. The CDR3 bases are TGCAGTGCTTCTGCCCCCGGGACTAGCGGGACCTACGAGCAGTACTTC.